The 17 T cell receptor beta chains in this list originate from one sample, sequenced in a study of Ad26.COV2.S vaccination and SARS-CoV-2 variants (dated by TCRdb to 2020 to 2023). Library preparation used the immunoSEQ multiplex PCR assay. The clones in this table, taken by TCRdb from immuneACCESS, are in-frame only. Not every clone is retained; where verified, under half of the shortfall comes from an unresolved V gene, and the cause of the rest is unknown. The sample table holds some 320,000 clones, of which more than 70% were seen once. The top ten hold roughly 2.1% of the sample. This sample's treatment or condition label indicates: about 20 received Ad26.COV2.S at low or high dose, single or two shots; about 5 received placebo; per-sample allocation not given. For vaccine and placebo recipients, repertoires were sequenced using samples collected on day 63 after the first injection. The sequenced sample was peripheral blood, obtained in a trial of Ad26.COV2.S vaccine versus placebo. The origin of the receptors is a person aged 18-65 years who received the Ad26.COV2.S COVID-19 vaccine or a placebo.

This chain connects TRBV20-1 to TRBJ2-2; perhaps TRBD1 as D (5 bases). The CDR3 spans 15 residues. V dropped 3 bases and J dropped 3 bases, with 14 bases sitting between them. The germline CDR1 and CDR2 sequences are DFQATT and SNEGSKA (reference sequence). CDR3 in DNA: TGCAGTGCTAGTTTGGGGCGCGGAGACACCGGGGAGCTGTTTTTT. It yields the protein CSASLGRGDTGELFF.

This chain uses TRBV6-6 with TRBJ1-6, with a possible D match to TRBD1 (5 bases). The CDR3 runs to 16 residues. The V end was cut by 1 base, the J end by 5 bases, with 12 bases between. In germline, CDR1 is MNHNY, CDR2 SVGAGI (reference sequence). DNA of the CDR3: TGTGCCAGCAGTTACTATGGAGGGGATAATAATTCACCCCTCCACTTT. The encoded protein is CASSYYGGDNNSPLHF.

The chain employs TRBV10-3 and TRBJ1-5; D gene ambiguous. There are 15 residues in the CDR3. Germline CDR1 and CDR2: ENHRY and SYGVKD. V was clipped by 0 bases and J by 3 bases, with 9 bases between them. The CDR3 protein is CAISESERINQPQHF. CDR3 bases: TGTGCCATCAGTGAGTCTGAAAGGATCAATCAGCCCCAGCATTTT.

The chain links TRBV27 to TRBJ1-2; D might be TRBD1 (6 bases). The CDR3 covers 14 residues. Germline V gene sequence: CDR1 MNHEY, CDR2 SMNVEV (reference sequence). V lost 0 bases and J 3 bases, leaving 8 bases between the germline ends. The DNA for the CDR3 is TGTGCCAGCAGTTTATCGCAGGGGTACTATGGCTACACCTTC. Its translation: CASSLSQGYYGYTF.

This clone was seen a handful of times. The chain is built from TRBV20-1 and TRBJ2-7, with TRBD2 matching 8 bases. J lost 1 base, V lost 3 bases, and 8 bases had no gene match. The germline V gene has CDR1 DFQATT and CDR2 SNEGSKA (reference sequence). CDR3 length equals 15 residues. This chain's CDR3 is CSASLRSGGSYEQYF. In nucleotides, the CDR3 is TGCAGTGCTAGTTTAAGGAGCGGGGGTTCCTACGAGCAGTACTTC.

The chain is built from TRBV14 and TRBJ2-3; D might be TRBD1 (5 bases). Trimming left V 4 bases short and J 1 base short, with 18 bases between. CDR3 length equals 17 residues. CDR1 and CDR2 (germline): SGHDN, FVKESK. CDR3: CASSRRLGARGTDTQYF. The CDR3 region has the DNA TGTGCCAGCAGCCGTAGACTGGGCGCCAGGGGCACAGATACGCAGTATTTT.

The CDR3 loop is CASSQGRAAYEQYF. As DNA, the CDR3 is TGTGCCAGCAGCCAGGGGCGGGCTGCCTACGAGCAGTACTTC. The chain employs TRBV3-1 (or the pseudogene TRBV3-2) and TRBJ2-7, with D perhaps being TRBD1 or TRBD2 (5 bases each). The CDR3 is 14 residues long. With 3 bases removed from V and 2 bases from J, the gap between germline ends came to 11 bases. Germline V lookup: CDR1 LGHDT, CDR2 YNNKEL (reference sequence).

This clone has ten or more counts. Here the CDR3 reads CAWRGTGGQPQHF. In DNA form, the CDR3 reads TGTGCCTGGAGGGGGACAGGCGGCCAGCCCCAGCATTTT. The V and J genes are TRBV30 and TRBJ1-5; 8 bases align to TRBD1. There are 13 residues in the CDR3. The germline CDR1 and CDR2 sequences are GTSNPN and SVGIG (reference sequence). V shed 3 bases, J shed 7 bases, and the junction held 5 bases outside the gene matches.

J is TRBJ1-1 and V is TRBV18, with D tentatively TRBD1 (5 bases). Trimming pared 4 bases from V and 8 bases from J, leaving 20 bases between. The CDR3 is 15 amino acids. Germline CDR1 and CDR2: KGHSH and LQKENI. CDR3 protein: CASSQPSGPQREAFF. Written as DNA, the CDR3 is TGTGCCAGCTCACAGCCCTCGGGGCCACAAAGGGAAGCTTTCTTT.

The chain joins TRBV27 to TRBJ2-7, with TRBD1 as a possible D gene (5 bases). Per germline, CDR1 MNHEY and CDR2 SMNVEV (reference sequence). V lost 2 bases and J lost 3, with 14 bases in between. This CDR3 has 15 amino acids. CDR3 in DNA: TGTGCCAGCAGTTTAAGTAACCCCAGGGTCTACGAGCAGTACTTC. The encoded protein is CASSLSNPRVYEQYF.

This clone was seen more than once but under ten times. This sequence joins TRBV27 and TRBJ1-5; D is unclear. This CDR3 region has 11 residues. Trimming removed 8 bases from V and 11 bases from J, with 13 bases in between. CDR1 is MNHEY, CDR2 SMNVEV, per germline (reference sequence). The CDR3 sequence is CASHRGLAQHF. In DNA, the CDR3 is TGTGCCAGCCATCGAGGCTTGGCCCAGCATTTT.

V and J are TRBV25-1 and TRBJ1-3; TRBD1 might be the D (6 bases). The CDR3 sequence is 14 residues long. CDR1 and CDR2 (germline): MGHDK, SYGVNS. Trimming took off 6 bases at V and 3 bases at J, with 12 bases between the two ends. The CDR3 bases are TGTGCCAGCAGAGAGACAGGTTATGGAAACACCATATATTTT. It yields the protein CASRETGYGNTIYF.

The rearrangement joins TRBV6-1 to TRBJ1-2; D unclear. With 0 bases removed from V and 4 bases from J, the gap between germline ends came to 6 bases. Germline V lookup: CDR1 MNHNS, CDR2 SASEGT. The CDR3 is made up of 13 amino acids. The CDR3 loop is CASSEALAYGYTF. CDR3 nucleotide sequence: TGTGCCAGCAGTGAAGCTTTAGCCTATGGCTACACCTTC.

The genes are TRBV19 and TRBJ2-2; D call uncertain. The CDR3 has 15 amino acids. The germline V and J ends were trimmed by 7 bases and 8 bases, with 20 bases remaining between them. In germline, CDR1 is LNHDA, CDR2 SQIVND (reference sequence). CDR3 bases: TGTGCCAGTAACACAACCCCGGGTCGTGGTGGGGAGCTGTTTTTT. This sequence encodes CASNTTPGRGGELFF.

The table lists this clone with a count of one. V usage is TRBV27 and J usage is TRBJ1-5, with 7 bases matching TRBD1. The CDR3 has 15 residues. Germline assignment: CDR1 MNHEY and CDR2 SMNVEV (reference sequence). Trimming at V came to 6 bases and at J to 0 bases, leaving 5 bases not matched to a gene. CDR3 amino acids: CASRTGKHSNQPQHF. The CDR3 DNA sequence: TGTGCCAGCAGGACAGGGAAACATAGCAATCAGCCCCAGCATTTT.

The V and J genes are TRBV3-1 (or the pseudogene TRBV3-2) and TRBJ1-6, with D unclear. Per germline, CDR1 LGHDT and CDR2 YNNKEL (reference sequence). V lost 1 base, J lost 5 bases, and 3 bases lay in between. The CDR3 runs to 13 residues. The CDR3 spells CASSQVDNSPLHF. CDR3 in DNA: TGTGCCAGCAGCCAAGTTGATAATTCACCCCTCCACTTT.

This rearrangement joins TRBV19 to TRBJ1-2; D is undetermined. Germline CDR1 reads LNHDA; CDR2 reads SQIVND (reference sequence). The CDR3 is 17 residues long. V lost 5 bases to trimming and J lost 2 bases, with 21 bases between them. CDR3 in amino acids: CASSSLTVAGSNYGYTF. Here the CDR3 DNA reads TGTGCCAGTAGTTCCCTAACGGTGGCAGGATCGAACTATGGCTACACCTTC.